Listed below are T cell receptor beta chains from one sample, sequenced in a study of cytomegalovirus exposure and HLA in healthy donors. Sequenced by immunoSEQ multiplex PCR; TCRdb stores in-frame clones only, minus some. The table shows about 130,000 clones, with about three quarters occurring only once. What was sequenced was PBMCs. The receptors derive from a man under 40 in good health and CMV-seronegative. Both conserved end residues are part of each CDR3.

v_gene,CDR3aa
TRBV7-2,CASNSRLGGGGEQFF
TRBV2,CASSGQGSNYGYTF
TRBV10-3,CATNEQGVNQPQHF
TRBV7-9,CASSFTGGLGSTGELFF
TRBV28,CASSLVGGAYNEQFF
TRBV9,CASSPSRRGQETQYF
TRBV9,CASTRRGGRDTQYF
TRBV5-1,CASSPGKTFSYEQYF
TRBV27,CASTRQGSNQPQHF
TRBV6-1,CASSDYGGSYNEQFF
TRBV28,CASSPRPSRLWIYEQYF
TRBV10-3,CAISEPTGGAASYGYTF
TRBV7-8,CASSLFSDEGGYTF
TRBV5-6,CASSSLRGYTDTQYF
TRBV5-4,CASSTGTGGLTGELFF
TRBV23-1,CASSPSETGGLNQPQHF
TRBV6-1,CASSEWRADTQYF
TRBV9,CASSVGGTAYEQYF
TRBV6-1,CASSDRDTRTDTQYF
TRBV29-1,CSVEQGTAYEQYF
TRBV4-3,CASSQDSGNFNEQFF
TRBV5-4,CASSLASGGRTDTQYF
TRBV10-1,CASSDLPGQGDTEAFF
TRBV19,CASSIGRTEAFF
TRBV6-6,CASRSVSPDEQYF
TRBV28,CASSQDRGLSLQHF
TRBV6-5,CASSRSVYNEQFF
TRBV11-3,CASLRDSRTGELFF
TRBV25-1,CASSSSGGAGETQYF
TRBV9,CASSVQGSGNTIYF
TRBV5-1,CASSFLTDSDEQYF
TRBV7-9,CASSFLREDYGYTF
TRBV7-8,CASSSLRGNTEAFF
TRBV7-2,CASRDSGSGNTIYF
TRBV27,CASSLGPASYGYTF
TRBV5-1,CASSLAGVSTDTQYF
TRBV28,CASSFFRGNTGELFF
TRBV7-7,CASSIGQGEYGEQFF
TRBV6-5,CASSRDSGNTIYF
TRBV18,CASSRTSGGPAETQYF
TRBV9,CASSARSNEKLFF
TRBV29-1,CSEKGAGETQYF
TRBV6-6,CASSYPGQGASEAFF
TRBV7-2,CASSFPTSGAGSTDTQYF
TRBV7-9,CASSFYPPIQDSNQPQHF
TRBV5-1,CASSPRISGIPNYGYTF